The source of this TCR beta chain is a study of neoadjuvant nivolumab and ipilimumab in lung cancer. Whole-study context: The combination arm added day-1 ipilimumab 1 mg/kg to nivolumab 3 mg/kg on days 1, 15, 29.

Here immunoSEQ multiplex PCR was the method, and the copy in TCRdb shows in-frame clones only, minus some. The sample shows roughly 20,000 clones, about 89% of them seen only once. The CDR3 sequence is 13 residues long. Germline CDR1 is SGHTA and CDR2 is FQGTGA. The ends lost 8 bases at V and 2 bases at J; junction bases unmatched: 2. Sequenced material: peripheral blood, taken before neoadjuvant nivolumab, alone or with ipilimumab. This chain uses TRBV7-3 with TRBJ2-1, with 8 bases aligning to TRBD2. The sequence was collected from an adult with non-small cell lung cancer. In DNA, the CDR3 is TGTGCCAGCTCAGCGGGGGCCTACAATGAGCAGTTCTTC. This encodes CASSAGAYNEQFF.